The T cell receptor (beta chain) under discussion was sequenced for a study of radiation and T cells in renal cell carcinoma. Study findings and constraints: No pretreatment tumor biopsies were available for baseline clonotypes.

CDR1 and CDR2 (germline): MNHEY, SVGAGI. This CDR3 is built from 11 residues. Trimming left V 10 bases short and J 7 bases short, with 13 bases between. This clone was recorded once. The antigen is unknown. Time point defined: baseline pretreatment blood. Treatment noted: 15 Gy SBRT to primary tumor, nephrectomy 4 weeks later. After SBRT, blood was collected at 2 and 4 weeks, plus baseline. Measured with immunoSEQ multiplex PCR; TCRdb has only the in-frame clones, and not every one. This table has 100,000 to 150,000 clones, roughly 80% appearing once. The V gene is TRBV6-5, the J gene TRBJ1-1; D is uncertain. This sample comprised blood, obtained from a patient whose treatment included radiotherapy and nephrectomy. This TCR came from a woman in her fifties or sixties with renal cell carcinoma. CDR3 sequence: CATFERSEAFF. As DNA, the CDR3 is TGTGCCACCTTTGAACGTAGTGAAGCTTTCTTT.